Described below is a single T cell receptor beta chain sequence and its context. Libraries were prepared by immunoSEQ multiplex PCR; TCRdb keeps only in-frame clonotypes and omits some of them. The profile covers tens of thousands of clones, with around 90% appearing a single time and approximately 3% taken by the ten largest. Germline CDR1 SGHRS, CDR2 YFSETQ. The CDR3 has 15 amino acids. Trimming pared 4 bases from V and 7 bases from J, leaving 17 bases between. These data belong to a study of T cells after somatic rescue of genetic block. The sequence was obtained from a man aged 40-50 years. The gene calls are TRBV5-1 and TRBJ1-4; D unclear. The sequenced sample was peripheral blood mononuclear cells (PBMCs). The CDR3 DNA is TGCGCCAGCAGCGCGGATGGATACTGGGCTGAAAAACTGTTTTTT. It is translated as CASSADGYWAEKLFF.